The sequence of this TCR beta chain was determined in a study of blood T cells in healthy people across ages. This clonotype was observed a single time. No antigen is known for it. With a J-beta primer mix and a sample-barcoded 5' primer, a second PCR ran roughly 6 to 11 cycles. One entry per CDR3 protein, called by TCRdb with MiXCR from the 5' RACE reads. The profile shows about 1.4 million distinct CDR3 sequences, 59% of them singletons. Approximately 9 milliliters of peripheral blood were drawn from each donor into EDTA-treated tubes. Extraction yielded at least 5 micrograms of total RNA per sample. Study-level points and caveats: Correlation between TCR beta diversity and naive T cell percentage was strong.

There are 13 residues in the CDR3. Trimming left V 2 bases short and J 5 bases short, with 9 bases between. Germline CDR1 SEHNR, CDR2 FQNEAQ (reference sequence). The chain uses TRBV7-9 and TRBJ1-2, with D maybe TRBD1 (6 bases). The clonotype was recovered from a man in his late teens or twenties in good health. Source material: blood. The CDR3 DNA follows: TGTGCCAGCAGCTTACCAGGGGAATATGGCTACACCTTC. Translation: CASSLPGEYGYTF.